Below, one T cell receptor beta chain is given with its context. Its antigen is still unknown. An end of the junction does not agree with germline; a read error may underlie this. With a J-beta primer mix and a sample-barcoded 5' primer, a second PCR ran about 7 to 12 cycles. From the 5' RACE reads, TCRdb called clonotypes with MiXCR, one entry per CDR3 protein. The sample carries more than 750,000 distinct CDR3 sequences, approximately 32% recorded once. The sample belongs to a study of blood T cells in healthy people across ages. Study observations and caveats: The lack of PBMC sorting stopped any conclusive naive versus antigen-experienced comparison.

Another study also made use of these data, one on T cells of mothers and their children.

This clonotype was sampled from a woman in her forties in good health. The source material was blood.

CDR3 DNA sequence: TGTGTCAGCAGCTTAGGGCTTAGGGAGACCCAGTACTTC. Protein: CVSSLGLRETQYF. The chain employs TRBV7-2 and TRBJ2-5; unclear D gene. CDR3 length: 13 residues. Germline V gene data show CDR1 as SGHTA and CDR2 as FQGNSA.